A single sample is the source of the 18 T cell receptor beta chains below, sequenced in a study of T cell clones after liver transplantation (dated by TCRdb to the late 2010s). In light of the paper, this sample's time point label describes: pre-transplant. The protocol used for the library was the immunoSEQ multiplex PCR assay. In TCRdb, the immuneACCESS table is reduced to in-frame sequences with V and J assigned. These tables do not hold every clone; where another copy was compared, an unresolved V gene accounts for under half, and the others remain unexplained. The table for this sample lists tens of thousands of clones; 90% of them were counted only once. Under 3.5% of the sample goes to the ten largest clones. Sample: CD4+ T cells from blood, taken before liver transplant. The source is a human donor who received a liver transplant.

The rearrangement uses TRBV4-3 and TRBJ2-3, with D possibly TRBD2 on 6 matching bases. Germline CDR1 and CDR2: LGHNA and YSLEER. The CDR3 runs to 16 residues. V was clipped by 5 bases and J by 6 bases, with 21 bases between them. The CDR3 here is CASSSRAGLRPDTQYF. Written as DNA, the CDR3 is TGCGCCAGCAGCAGCCGTGCGGGACTCCGCCCGGATACGCAGTATTTT.

The V gene is TRBV11-2, the J gene TRBJ2-7, with TRBD1 matching 8 bases. Germline V gene lookup returns CDR1 SGHAT and CDR2 FQNNGV. After removal of 0 bases from V and 3 bases from J, the junction contained 4 bases not matched to a gene. The CDR3 has 15 residues. This CDR3 reads CASSLEAGGVYEQYF. The CDR3 bases are TGTGCCAGCAGCTTAGAGGCAGGGGGCGTCTACGAGCAGTACTTC.

The V gene is TRBV19, the J gene TRBJ1-1; D is unresolved. The CDR3 has 15 amino acids. The V end was cut by 5 bases, the J end by 4 bases, with 17 bases between. CDR1 is LNHDA and CDR2 is SQIVND in the germline V gene (reference sequence). The CDR3 DNA reads TGTGCCAGTAGTCCGGGCCCCGCCAAGGGCACTGAAGCTTTCTTT. The encoded protein is CASSPGPAKGTEAFF.

The chain couples TRBV9 to TRBJ1-1, with D possibly being TRBD1 (6 bases). V was trimmed by 4 bases and J by 5 bases, leaving 12 bases between them. The V gene's germline CDR1 is SGDLS and CDR2 YYNGEE. CDR3 size: 13 residues. In nucleotides, the CDR3 is TGTGCCAGCAGCTCGAGGGGGATGACTGAAGCTTTCTTT. As protein: CASSSRGMTEAFF.

Comments on this clone: Other DNA sequences in this sample translate to the same CDR3. The rearrangement joins TRBV21-1 to TRBJ2-2. TRBV21-1 is a documented pseudogene. The CDR3 runs 13 residues. Written as DNA, the CDR3 is TGTGCCAGCAGCAAAGGGGGCACCGGGGAGCTGTTTTTT. Encoded protein: CASSKGGTGELFF.

The rearrangement joins TRBV25-1 to TRBJ2-7; 7 nucleotides line up with TRBD2. Germline V lookup: CDR1 MGHDK, CDR2 SYGVNS. V trimming: 1 base; J trimming: 5 bases; junction bases outside the gene matches: 5. The CDR3 runs 14 residues. DNA for the CDR3: TGTGCCAGCAGTGAATGGGGGACTAAGGACGAGCAGTACTTC. Translation: CASSEWGTKDEQYF.

This chain links TRBV13 with TRBJ1-1, with D possibly matching TRBD1 (6 bases). V shed 5 bases and J shed 0 bases, with 13 bases lying between them. CDR1 is PRHDT, CDR2 FYEKMQ, per germline (reference sequence). The CDR3 runs to 15 residues. The DNA for the CDR3 is TGTGCCAGCAGCCCTTTAGGGGGATTGAACACTGAAGCTTTCTTT. It yields the protein CASSPLGGLNTEAFF.

V gene TRBV27 combines with J gene TRBJ2-5; weak D call: TRBD2 (5 bases). The CDR3 is 15 amino acids. Trimming shortened V by 2 bases and J by 5 bases, and 15 bases separated the two germline ends. Germline values: CDR1 MNHEY, CDR2 SMNVEV (reference sequence). DNA for the CDR3: TGTGCCAGCAGTTTACGGCCGCTAGCCGGGGAGACCCAGTACTTC. This codes for CASSLRPLAGETQYF.

This rearrangement joins TRBV28 to TRBJ2-1, with 7 bases aligning to TRBD2. The J segment lost 8 bases and the V segment lost 6 bases, leaving 19 bases of the junction unmatched. The length of the CDR3 is 17 residues. Germline lookup yields CDR1 MDHEN and CDR2 SYDVKM. CDR3 DNA sequence: TGTGCCAGCAGCCCTCCGTCCGGGAGGCCGGGTTTAGATGAGCAGTTCTTC. Its translation: CASSPPSGRPGLDEQFF.

This clone was seen a single time. The chain joins TRBV28 to TRBJ2-2; D gene unclear. V shed 7 bases and J shed 6 bases, with 18 bases lying between them. Germline V gene data show CDR1 as MDHEN and CDR2 as SYDVKM. The CDR3 sequence is 15 residues long. CDR3 amino acids: CASTRDGVQSGELFF. The CDR3 nucleotides read TGTGCCAGCACTCGAGATGGGGTTCAGTCCGGGGAGCTGTTTTTT.

The genes are TRBV15 and TRBJ2-1, with D perhaps matching TRBD1 (8 bases). CDR1 LNHNV and CDR2 YYDKDF come from the germline V gene (reference sequence). The CDR3 runs to 18 residues. Trimming took off 0 bases at V and 4 bases at J, with 19 bases between the two ends. CDR3 in DNA: TGTGCCACCAGCAGAGATTTCGCAGCGGGACAGGTTTACAATGAGCAGTTCTTC. It is translated as CATSRDFAAGQVYNEQFF. The full variable domain, in which reference TRBV15 and TRBJ2-1 provide the parts outside the CDR3, is DAMVIQNPRYQVTQFGKPVTLSCSQTLNHNVMYWYQQKSSQAPKLLFHYYDKDFNNEADTPDNFQSRRPNTSFCFLDIRSPGLGDTAMYLCATSRDFAAGQVYNEQFFGPGTRLTVL.

The V gene is TRBV19, the J gene TRBJ1-1, with 8 bases matching TRBD1. CDR1 and CDR2 (germline): LNHDA, SQIVND (reference sequence). The V segment lost 5 bases and the J segment 1 base; nucleotides outside the gene matches: 6. The length of the CDR3 is 15 residues. DNA of the CDR3: TGTGCCAGTAGTGCGTACGACAGGGGGAACACTGAAGCTTTCTTT. Its protein is CASSAYDRGNTEAFF.

The rearrangement uses TRBV5-6 and TRBJ1-1, with 7 bases that match TRBD1. V was clipped by 2 bases and J by 6 bases; unmatched bases: 7. The CDR3 runs 14 residues. Germline V gene sequence: CDR1 SGHDT, CDR2 YYEEEE. CDR3 in amino acids: CASSFRQGKAEAFF. CDR3 DNA sequence: TGTGCCAGCAGCTTTCGACAGGGAAAGGCTGAAGCTTTCTTT.

The genes are TRBV5-1 and TRBJ2-5; TRBD1 matches at 8 bases. CDR3 length equals 13 residues. Germline CDR1 SGHRS, CDR2 YFSETQ. The V and J ends lost 3 bases and 6 bases, in that order; junction bases with no gene match: 4. This CDR3 reads CASSSDRAQTQYF. The CDR3 DNA is TGCGCCAGCAGCTCGGACAGGGCCCAGACCCAGTACTTC.

The rearrangement joins TRBV7-3 to TRBJ1-1; weak D call: TRBD1 (6 bases). The germline CDR1 and CDR2 sequences are SGHTA and FQGTGA. Deletions cut 3 bases from V and 4 bases from J, with 15 bases between. The CDR3 is 15 residues long. Here the CDR3 DNA reads TGTGCCAGCAGCTTTGCTCCAGGGGCGCCCACTGAAGCTTTCTTT. It specifies CASSFAPGAPTEAFF.

The chain carries TRBV30 and TRBJ2-1; 15 bases align to TRBD2. CDR3 length equals 22 residues. In germline, CDR1 is GTSNPN, CDR2 SVGIG (reference sequence). Trimming took 3 bases from V and 8 from J; bases not matched to a gene: 26. CDR3 residues: CAWRDPGPGLGLAGGPRHEQFF. In nucleotides, the CDR3 is TGTGCCTGGAGAGACCCGGGTCCGGGTCTCGGACTAGCGGGAGGGCCCCGCCATGAGCAGTTCTTC.

This clone was detected a few times. The CDR3 nucleotides are TGTGCCAGCAGTGAAAACTCCGCGGGCTACGAGCAGTACTTC. It translates to CASSENSAGYEQYF. The rearrangement uses TRBV2 and TRBJ2-7; a weak D match, TRBD2 (5 bases). Germline CDR1 reads SNHLY; CDR2 reads FYNNEI. V shed 2 bases and J shed 3 bases, with 11 bases lying between them. This CDR3 contains 14 residues.

This chain uses TRBV7-3 with TRBJ2-2; no definite D call. The V gene lost 5 bases and the J gene lost 1 base, with 8 bases spanning the gap. Germline V gene sequence: CDR1 SGHTA, CDR2 FQGTGA. This CDR3 has 14 amino acids. The CDR3 spells CASSPTRNTGELFF. The CDR3, as DNA: TGTGCCAGCAGCCCAACAAGGAACACCGGGGAGCTGTTTTTT.